The 2 T cell receptor beta chains listed next were all sequenced from one sample in a study of memory CD4+ T cells and cytomegalovirus serostatus. The sort gate was single viable CD3+CD4+CD8-CD45RO+ cells for memory CD4+ T cells. Sequenced by immunoSEQ multiplex PCR; TCRdb stores in-frame clones only, minus some. The table records fewer than 50,000 clones, 75% to 85% of them present only once. Sequenced input: memory CD4+ T cells from blood. These receptors came from an adult in good health and CMV-seronegative.

A single count supports this clone. V usage is TRBV19 and J usage is TRBJ1-1; 7 nucleotides agree with TRBD1. Germline V lookup: CDR1 LNHDA, CDR2 SQIVND (reference sequence). The junction had 9 bases not matched to a gene; V was cut back by 10 bases and J by 1 base. The CDR3 is made up of 14 amino acids. The CDR3 sequence: CATRTGDSNTEAFF. Here the CDR3 DNA reads TGTGCCACCCGGACAGGTGATTCGAACACTGAAGCTTTCTTT.

The chain recombines TRBV5-4 with TRBJ1-2; possible D gene TRBD1, 5 bases. V was cut by 6 bases and J by 3 bases, with 15 bases left in between. CDR3 size: 14 residues. Looked up from germline, CDR1 is SGHNT and CDR2 is YYREEE (reference sequence). The DNA of the CDR3 is TGTGCCAGCACCCCCCAGGGCACCCACTATGGCTACACCTTC. Its protein product is CASTPQGTHYGYTF. The whole variable domain, filled in from reference TRBV5-4 and TRBJ1-2, reads ETGVTQSPTHLIKTRGQQVTLRCSSQSGHNTVSWYQQALGQGPQFIFQYYREEENGRGNFPPRFSGLQFPNYSSELNVNALELDDSALYLCASTPQGTHYGYTFGSGTRLTVV.